A single sample is the source of the 9 T cell receptor beta chains below, sequenced in a study of shared clonotypes between healthy human individuals. Some clones are missing from TCRdb's copy, which holds only in-frame ones; the method was immunoSEQ multiplex PCR. Of millions of clones in the sample, more than 85% are singletons; the top ten hold around 1.7%. Naive CD8 cells, CD45RO-negative and positively selected for CCR7, excluded terminally differentiated effector memory CD45RA+ cells. The material sequenced was naive CD8+ T cells from PBMCs. Source of these receptors: a man aged 18-30 years in good health. Some clones in this sample may be carry-over from other donors' samples.

V is TRBV28 and J is TRBJ2-7; D uncertain. Trimming stripped 3 bases from V and 4 bases from J, with 16 bases between. Germline V gives CDR1 MDHEN, CDR2 SYDVKM. CDR3 length: 15 amino acids. The CDR3 loop reads CASSFPPGQLYEQYF. The CDR3 DNA sequence: TGTGCCAGCAGTTTCCCTCCTGGGCAGCTATACGAGCAGTACTTC.

This sequence joins TRBV19 and TRBJ2-7, with 9 bases identical to TRBD1. V was clipped by 7 bases and J by 3 bases; unmatched bases: 7. CDR1 is LNHDA and CDR2 is SQIVND in the germline V gene (reference sequence). The CDR3 totals 14 residues. The DNA for the CDR3 is TGTGCCAGTAAACAGGGGGCTGATGACTACGAGCAGTACTTC. It is translated as CASKQGADDYEQYF.

The J gene is TRBJ2-7, the V gene TRBV27, with 9 nucleotides matching TRBD2. J was trimmed by 3 bases and V by 5 bases; bases with no gene match: 8. CDR1 and CDR2 from the germline V gene are MNHEY and SMNVEV (reference sequence). This CDR3 is 15 amino acids long. The chain's CDR3 is CASSTPASGDYEQYF. The CDR3 nucleotides are TGTGCCAGCAGTACCCCGGCTAGCGGGGACTACGAGCAGTACTTC.

This chain uses TRBV19 with TRBJ2-3; 10 nucleotides line up with TRBD1. The CDR3 extends over 14 amino acids. V was clipped by 4 bases and J by 4 bases; unmatched bases: 2. Per the germline V gene, CDR1 is LNHDA and CDR2 is SQIVND (reference sequence). The CDR3 here is CASSNGQGADTQYF. CDR3 DNA sequence: TGTGCCAGTAGTAACGGACAGGGGGCAGATACGCAGTATTTT.

The CDR3 loop reads CASSLLRNNEQFF. DNA for the CDR3: TGTGCCAGCAGTTTGCTGAGAAACAATGAGCAGTTCTTC. The J gene is TRBJ2-1, the V gene TRBV28; D gene unclear. Germline CDR1 MDHEN, CDR2 SYDVKM. V was clipped by 3 bases and J by 5 bases, with 8 bases between them. CDR3 length: 13 amino acids.

The V gene is TRBV19, the J gene TRBJ1-2; unclear D gene. This CDR3 comprises 15 residues. Germline V lookup: CDR1 LNHDA, CDR2 SQIVND (reference sequence). V lost 3 bases to trimming and J lost 2 bases, with 13 bases between them. The CDR3 DNA follows: TGTGCCAGTAGTATCGGTCGACGGGGAAACTATGGCTACACCTTC. The encoded protein is CASSIGRRGNYGYTF.

The J gene is TRBJ2-5, the V gene TRBV6-5; D is possibly TRBD2 (5 bases). Judging by the DNA end, TRBJ2-7 fits better; the J call may be wrong. Germline assignment: CDR1 MNHEY and CDR2 SVGAGI. CDR3 size: 16 residues. The CDR3 bases are TGTGCCAGCAGTTACTCGATCGGGGAGACACCCTACGAGCAGTACTTC. This translates into CASSYSIGETPYEQYF.

The chain couples TRBV5-6 to TRBJ1-1, with a tentative D call TRBD1 (6 bases). CDR3 length equals 18 residues. V gave up 6 bases and J gave up 2 bases, with 26 bases separating them. Germline lookup yields CDR1 SGHDT and CDR2 YYEEEE. CDR3 DNA sequence: TGTGCCAGCACCCTTCTCAAGGGACACCGCCTTAATAACACTGAAGCTTTCTTT. Its translation: CASTLLKGHRLNNTEAFF.

The chain employs TRBV12-5 and TRBJ2-5, with 8 bases identical to TRBD2. This CDR3 is built from 13 residues. After removal of 11 bases from V and 2 bases from J, the junction contained 7 bases not matched to a gene. Per the germline V gene, CDR1 is LGHNT and CDR2 is FRNRAP. The DNA of the CDR3 is TGTGCTTGCCGTAGCGGGGATCAAGAGACCCAGTACTTC. It encodes CACRSGDQETQYF.